This record concerns one TCR beta chain sequence. Its antigen is not known. Data came from immunoSEQ multiplex PCR; TCRdb stores just in-frame clones and leaves some out. The profile shows some 1 million clones, about 76% of them singletons. This sample was taken from a study of shared clonotypes between healthy human individuals. Overall study results and limits: The sampled material consisted only of blood, and tissue repertoires are likely to differ.

Trimming stripped 6 bases from V and 8 bases from J, with 5 bases between. The CDR3 totals 11 residues. CDR1 and CDR2 from the germline V gene are MDHEN and SYDVKM. This clonotype originated in a young man in good health. The sample was memory CD4+ T cells sorted from blood. Subset denoted: CD45RA-negative fraction. The chain is built from TRBV28 and TRBJ1-6, with D uncertain. The CDR3 sequence is CASSPDSPLHF. The CDR3 nucleotides read TGTGCCAGCAGCCCCGATTCACCCCTCCACTTT.